The 7 T cell receptor beta chains presented below share a single source sample, sequenced in a study of blood T cells in healthy people across ages. Using a J-beta primer mix together with a sample-barcoded 5' primer, a second PCR was run for roughly 6 to 12 cycles. TCRdb recomputed calls from the 5' RACE reads with MiXCR, one row per CDR3 protein. The table records 630,000 or so distinct CDR3 sequences, about 32% of them present only once. What was sequenced was blood. The origin of the receptors is a woman older than 75 in good health.

This clonotype was observed at least ten times. This chain uses TRBV5-1 with TRBJ1-1, with 9 bases aligning to TRBD1. Per germline, CDR1 SGHRS and CDR2 YFSETQ. The length of the CDR3 is 15 residues. After removal of 4 bases from V and 8 bases from J, the junction contained 12 bases not matched to a gene. The CDR3 region is CASSARDRATTEAFF. DNA for the CDR3: TGCGCCAGCAGCGCCCGGGACAGGGCGACAACGGAAGCTTTCTTT.

V and J are TRBV9 and TRBJ2-1, with 16 bases fitting TRBD2. The CDR3 is 19 amino acids. Per the germline V gene, CDR1 is SGDLS and CDR2 is YYNGEE. V trimming: 0 bases; J trimming: 3 bases; junction bases outside the gene matches: 6. The CDR3 DNA reads TGTGCCAGCAGCGTAGGGGGACTAGCGGGGGGGCCTCGCTACAATGAGCAGTTCTTC. This sequence encodes CASSVGGLAGGPRYNEQFF.

The gene calls are TRBV5-1 and TRBJ2-3, with D possibly matching TRBD1 (6 bases). CDR3 length: 16 residues. Trimming shortened V by 3 bases and J by 3 bases, and 17 bases separated the two germline ends. Germline loops: CDR1 SGHRS, CDR2 YFSETQ. The CDR3 bases are TGCGCCAGCAGCTCCTCCGGGACAAGGGAGACAGATACGCAGTATTTT. Amino acids: CASSSSGTRETDTQYF.

For this clonotype: This may be a read error: a much more frequent sequence differs by one nucleotide. The J gene is TRBJ2-3, the V gene TRBV20-1; D is ambiguous. The CDR3 is 13 amino acids. Between the trimmed V and J ends, which lost 2 bases and 2 bases, there was a span of 8 bases. Germline CDR1 DFQATT, CDR2 SNEGSKA (reference sequence). CDR3 DNA sequence: TGCAGTGCTAGAACTCAAACCACAGATACGCAGTATTTT. Encoded protein: CSARTQTTDTQYF.

The table lists this clonotype with many counts. The chain is built from TRBV6-2 or TRBV6-3 and TRBJ2-1; D tentatively reads TRBD1 or TRBD2 (6 bases each). Trimming left V 2 bases short and J 5 bases short, with 16 bases between. Germline loops: CDR1 MNHEY, CDR2 SVGEGT. The CDR3 totals 16 residues. The CDR3 coding sequence is TGTGCCAGCAGTTACCCCAAGGGGGGCGCAGACAATGAGCAGTTCTTC. Translation: CASSYPKGGADNEQFF.

DNA for the CDR3: TGCGCCAGCAGCTACAGGGGGCAAGGGGAGCTGTTTTTT. Residues: CASSYRGQGELFF. V and J are TRBV5-1 and TRBJ2-2; 9 positions agree with TRBD1. V dropped 3 bases and J dropped 8; count of bases not matched to a gene: 2. The germline CDR1 and CDR2 sequences are SGHRS and YFSETQ. This CDR3 is 13 amino acids long.

This clonotype occurred many times. V usage is TRBV6-6 and J usage is TRBJ2-7; TRBD1 or TRBD2 may be the D gene (5 bases each). This CDR3 has 12 amino acids. Deletions cut 7 bases from V and 0 bases from J, with 7 bases between. CDR1 is MNHNY and CDR2 is SVGAGI in the germline V gene (reference sequence). CDR3 nucleotide sequence: TGTGCCAGCAATGGGGGCTCCTACGAGCAGTACTTC. This sequence encodes CASNGGSYEQYF.